Listed below are T cell receptor beta chains from one sample, sequenced in a study of blood T cell repertoires in COVID-19. The protocol was immunoSEQ multiplex PCR, while the TCRdb copy is restricted to in-frame clones and leaves out a portion. This sample has about 300,000 clones; around 88% occur once, and the top ten carry around 1.6%. The sample consisted of peripheral blood. The receptors here all came from a woman aged 25-40 years with COVID-19, enrolled during active disease. Both conserved end residues are part of each CDR3. D genes are given only for firm matches. Clone sizes are given selectively: once, few, many, or a class where the clone is expanded.

d_gene,j_gene,abundance,v_gene,CDR3aa,CDR3nt
.,TRBJ1-5,.,TRBV9,CASSVGGLDQPQHF,TGTGCCAGCAGCGTAGGGGGGCTCGATCAGCCCCAGCATTTT
.,TRBJ2-7,few,TRBV10-3,CAISVGPYEQYF,TGTGCCATCAGTGTGGGCCCCTACGAGCAGTACTTC
.,TRBJ1-6,.,TRBV21-1,CASSRRDGSSPLHF,TGTGCCAGCAGCAGGAGGGACGGTAGTTCACCCCTCCACTTT
.,TRBJ2-3,.,TRBV28,CASRPGTSTDTQYF,TGTGCCAGCAGACCGGGGACTAGCACAGATACGCAGTATTTT
TRBD2,TRBJ2-3,.,TRBV5-6,CASSSFGAGEEDTQYF,TGTGCCAGCAGCTCCTTTGGGGCGGGGGAGGAAGATACGCAGTATTTT
.,TRBJ2-3,.,TRBV19,CASSTSRGGLAHTQYF,TGTGCCAGTAGTACCTCTCGCGGGGGCCTAGCGCATACGCAGTATTTT
TRBD2,TRBJ2-7,.,TRBV18,CASSPTAGEQYF,TGTGCCAGCTCGCCTACAGCGGGGGAGCAGTACTTC
TRBD1,TRBJ1-6,.,TRBV7-2,CASSLDRGSPPLHF,TGTGCCAGCAGCTTAGACAGGGGATCCCCACCCCTCCACTTT
.,TRBJ1-5,once,TRBV4-2,CASSQGRAGLDQPQHF,TGTGCCAGCAGCCAAGGACGGGCAGGGCTGGATCAGCCCCAGCATTTT
.,TRBJ1-1,.,TRBV7-2,CASSLVRLNTEAFF,TGTGCCAGCAGCTTAGTGAGGTTGAACACTGAAGCTTTCTTT
.,TRBJ1-5,.,TRBV28,CASRWGRALNQPQHF,TGTGCCAGCAGGTGGGGCAGGGCACTCAATCAGCCCCAGCATTTT
TRBD1,TRBJ1-3,.,TRBV5-1,CASSSQGAYGNTIYF,TGCGCCAGCAGCTCACAGGGGGCGTACGGAAACACCATATATTTT
TRBD1,TRBJ1-4,.,TRBV4-3,CASSQAGQGRKLFF,TGCGCCAGCAGCCAAGCCGGACAGGGGAGAAAACTGTTTTTT
TRBD1,TRBJ2-7,.,TRBV3-1/TRBV3-2,CASSQQGAKQYF,TGTGCCAGCAGCCAGCAGGGGGCGAAGCAGTACTTC
.,TRBJ1-2,.,TRBV5-1,CASSLGTVDYGYTF,TGCGCCAGCAGCTTGGGAACGGTAGACTATGGCTACACCTTC
.,TRBJ1-6,.,TRBV10-1,CATSPGNNSPLHF,TGCGCCACCAGTCCGGGTAACAATTCACCCCTCCACTTT
.,TRBJ1-4,.,TRBV28,CASTLGNEKLFF,TGTGCCAGCACCCTCGGTAATGAAAAACTGTTTTTT